The rows below give T cell receptor beta chains drawn from one sample of a study of blood T cell repertoires in COVID-19. The protocol was immunoSEQ multiplex PCR, while the TCRdb copy is restricted to in-frame clones and leaves out a portion. This sample has more than 100,000 clones, with 88% found just once. Sequencing input: peripheral blood. These TCRs come from a woman between 45 and 65 years old with active or convalescent COVID-19. Each CDR3 is given with its conserved first and last residue. D genes are given only for firm matches. For some rows the clone size is stated as once, few or many, or as a class when expanded; others skip it.

>TRBV7-2|TRBD2|NA|TRBJ2-5
TGTGCCAGCAGCACACCTAGCGGGCAAGAGACCCAGTACTTC
CASSTPSGQETQYF
>TRBV10-3|NA|NA|TRBJ2-2
TGTGCCATCAGTGAGTCGGCCACTAGCCCCGGGGAGCTGTTTTTT
CAISESATSPGELFF
>TRBV27|NA|NA|TRBJ2-1
TGTGCCAGCAGTTCCCAGAGGGGGAGCTCCTACAATGAGCAGTTCTTC
CASSSQRGSSYNEQFF
>TRBV6-5|NA|NA|TRBJ1-2
TGTGCCAGCCTGACACGGAATTCCATCTACACCTTC
CASLTRNSIYTF
>TRBV28|NA|NA|TRBJ2-1
TGTGCCAGCAGTTTTCCTTCGGGGGAGTACGACAATGAGCAGTTCTTC
CASSFPSGEYDNEQFF
>TRBV27|TRBD1|NA|TRBJ1-1
TGTGCCAGCAGTCAGACAGGGGGCACTGAAGCTTTCTTT
CASSQTGGTEAFF
>TRBV7-2|TRBD2|NA|TRBJ2-3
TGTGCCAGCAGCTTGGGACTAGCGGGACCTAATTCAGATACGCAGTATTTT
CASSLGLAGPNSDTQYF
>TRBV28|NA|NA|TRBJ2-1
TGTGCCAGCAGTCCGAACTCGGGAGTCGGGTTTTACAATGAGCAGTTCTTC
CASSPNSGVGFYNEQFF
>TRBV19|TRBD1|NA|TRBJ1-2
TGTGCCAGTAGTATACCCCCAGGGGGTTATGGCTACACCTTC
CASSIPPGGYGYTF
>TRBV6-5|TRBD2|once|TRBJ2-7
TGTGCTGCAGGGATAGCGGGATTAACCTACGAGCAGTACTTC
CAAGIAGLTYEQYF
>TRBV7-2|TRBD1|NA|TRBJ2-7
TGTGCCAGCAGTCTGGATGCAGGGGGAAGGCCCTACGAGCAGTACTTC
CASSLDAGGRPYEQYF
>TRBV5-1|NA|once|TRBJ1-3
TGCGCCAGCAGCAGGGGCTACGCCTCTGGAAACACCATATATTTT
CASSRGYASGNTIYF
>TRBV19|NA|NA|TRBJ2-5
TGTGCCAGTAGTATAGGGCTAGCGCCGGAGACCCAGTACTTC
CASSIGLAPETQYF
>TRBV25-1|NA|once|TRBJ1-2
TGTGCCAGCAGTGACTTCTATGGCTACACCTTC
CASSDFYGYTF
>TRBV28|TRBD1|NA|TRBJ1-1
TGTGCCAGCAGAGGACAGGGATCGGCTGAAGCTTTCTTT
CASRGQGSAEAFF
>TRBV27|NA|NA|TRBJ2-1
TGTGCCAGCAGTTTATCGGGGAGCTCCTACAATGAGCAGTTCTTC
CASSLSGSSYNEQFF
>TRBV30|TRBD1|NA|TRBJ1-5
TGTGCCTGGAGGATCTCCGGACAGGGTAATCAGCCCCAGCATTTT
CAWRISGQGNQPQHF
>TRBV29-1|TRBD1|once|TRBJ2-5
TGCAGCGTTGAACCAGGGGGCGGGGAGACCCAGTACTTC
CSVEPGGGETQYF
>TRBV18|NA|NA|TRBJ2-2
TGTGCCAGCTCACCTCAGCAGGGAACCGGGGAGCTGTTTTTT
CASSPQQGTGELFF
>TRBV2|TRBD1|NA|TRBJ1-6
TGTGCCAGCAGTCCGGGACAGGGGATTGTGACCCTCCACTTT
CASSPGQGIVTLHF
>TRBV19|TRBD1|NA|TRBJ2-1
TGTGCCAGCCGCAACAGGGGGCCGTCCTCCTACAATGAGCAGTTCTTC
CASRNRGPSSYNEQFF
>TRBV10-3|TRBD2|NA|TRBJ2-3
TGTGCCATCAGCGGGACTAGCGGATCTAGCACAGATACGCAGTATTTT
CAISGTSGSSTDTQYF
>TRBV7-7|TRBD2|NA|TRBJ2-3
TGTGCCAAGCCCCATAGCGGGAGGGCCATTTCGAAGCAGTATTTT
CAKPHSGRAISKQYF
>TRBV7-8|NA|NA|TRBJ2-3
TGTGCCAGCAGCTCTGAGGAGAGCACAGATACGCAGTATTTT
CASSSEESTDTQYF
>TRBV14|NA|NA|TRBJ2-2
TGTGCCAGCAGCCAAGATAAGACTAGGTCGAACACCGGGGAGCTGTTTTTT
CASSQDKTRSNTGELFF
>TRBV11-2|TRBD1|NA|TRBJ1-1
TGTGCCAGCAGCTTAACGGACAGGGGGACTGAAGCTTTCTTT
CASSLTDRGTEAFF
>TRBV7-2|TRBD2|NA|TRBJ2-1
TGTGCCAGCAGCCGTCGGGGGGGTAGCGGGTACAATGAGCAGTTCTTC
CASSRRGGSGYNEQFF
>TRBV29-1|TRBD2|NA|TRBJ2-1
TGCAGCGTTGTCGTAGGGACTAGCAGAAGCTACAATGAGCAGTTCTTC
CSVVVGTSRSYNEQFF
>TRBV3-1/TRBV3-2|NA|NA|TRBJ1-4
TGTGCCAGCAGCCAGCTGCCCGCGGGCTACGGAATGGATGAAAAACTGTTTTTT
CASSQLPAGYGMDEKLFF
>TRBV11-3|NA|NA|TRBJ1-2
TGTGCCAGCACTCTCCCGGGAGGGCCGCGCTATGGCTACACCTTC
CASTLPGGPRYGYTF
>TRBV6-2/TRBV6-3|NA|once|TRBJ2-5
TGTGCCAGCAGTGATTTACTTGGCGGGGTGCAAGAGACCCAGTACTTC
CASSDLLGGVQETQYF
>TRBV20-1|TRBD2|NA|TRBJ2-3
TGCAGTGCTAGTATCGCGGGGAGCGGGAGATTATCCGCCACAGATACGCAGTATTTT
CSASIAGSGRLSATDTQYF
>TRBV28|TRBD1|NA|TRBJ2-1
TGTGCCAGCAGGTCCGGACAGGACAATGAGCAGTTCTTC
CASRSGQDNEQFF
>TRBV27|NA|NA|TRBJ2-7
TGTGCCAGCAGTTTATATGAGGGAGGAACAACCTACGAGCAGTACTTC
CASSLYEGGTTYEQYF
>TRBV28|NA|NA|TRBJ2-5
TGTGCCAGCAGTTTTCAGGGGCCGGAGACCCAGTACTTC
CASSFQGPETQYF
>TRBV24-1|NA|NA|TRBJ1-4
TGTGCCACCAGTGCCATGACAGGCTTGGGCGAAAAACTGTTTTTT
CATSAMTGLGEKLFF
>TRBV29-1|NA|once|TRBJ1-5
TGCAGCGTGCCACTTCCGGGACAAGCAAATCAGCCCCAGCATTTT
CSVPLPGQANQPQHF
>TRBV4-2|TRBD2|NA|TRBJ2-3
TGTGCCAGCAGCCAAGAGGGTACTAGCGGGAGGGATGGGGATACGCAGTATTTT
CASSQEGTSGRDGDTQYF
>TRBV10-2|NA|NA|TRBJ2-5
TGCGCCAGCAGTGAGCCCGCGAGGGTTGAGCTCGGGTGGGAGACCCAGTACTTC
CASSEPARVELGWETQYF
>TRBV4-1|NA|NA|TRBJ2-7
TGCGCCAGCAGCCCAATTACTATGGGCGAGCAGTACTTC
CASSPITMGEQYF
>TRBV5-1|NA|NA|TRBJ1-3
TGCGCCAGCAGTCGCACAGGCCCCTCTGGAAACACCATATATTTT
CASSRTGPSGNTIYF
>TRBV11-3|TRBD2|NA|TRBJ2-7
TGTGCCAGCAGCCCCGGACTAGCGGGAGACGAGCAGTACTTC
CASSPGLAGDEQYF
>TRBV2|TRBD2|NA|TRBJ2-1
TGTGCCAGCCGCATAGCGGGAGAGATGAATGAGCAGTTCTTC
CASRIAGEMNEQFF
>TRBV6-5|TRBD1|NA|TRBJ1-1
TGTGCCAGCAGTCCACGCGACAGGGGTGGTGAAGCTTTCTTT
CASSPRDRGGEAFF
>TRBV18|NA|NA|TRBJ2-1
TGTGCCAGCTCACCGGTAGCCCGGTTCTTC
CASSPVARFF
>TRBV29-1|NA|NA|TRBJ2-3
TGCAGCGTTGGCAGGGCTAGCACAGATACGCAGTATTTT
CSVGRASTDTQYF
>TRBV7-8|TRBD2|NA|TRBJ2-1
TGTGCCAGCAGCTTGTTAGCGGGGAGAGGGGATGAGCAGTTCTTC
CASSLLAGRGDEQFF
>TRBV19|TRBD1|few|TRBJ2-3
TGTGCCAGTTCCCCAGGACAGGGGGTCACAGATACGCAGTATTTT
CASSPGQGVTDTQYF
>TRBV7-9|NA|NA|TRBJ2-7
TGTGCCAGCAGCTTAGGAGCGAATAGCGTTTACGAGCAGTACTTC
CASSLGANSVYEQYF